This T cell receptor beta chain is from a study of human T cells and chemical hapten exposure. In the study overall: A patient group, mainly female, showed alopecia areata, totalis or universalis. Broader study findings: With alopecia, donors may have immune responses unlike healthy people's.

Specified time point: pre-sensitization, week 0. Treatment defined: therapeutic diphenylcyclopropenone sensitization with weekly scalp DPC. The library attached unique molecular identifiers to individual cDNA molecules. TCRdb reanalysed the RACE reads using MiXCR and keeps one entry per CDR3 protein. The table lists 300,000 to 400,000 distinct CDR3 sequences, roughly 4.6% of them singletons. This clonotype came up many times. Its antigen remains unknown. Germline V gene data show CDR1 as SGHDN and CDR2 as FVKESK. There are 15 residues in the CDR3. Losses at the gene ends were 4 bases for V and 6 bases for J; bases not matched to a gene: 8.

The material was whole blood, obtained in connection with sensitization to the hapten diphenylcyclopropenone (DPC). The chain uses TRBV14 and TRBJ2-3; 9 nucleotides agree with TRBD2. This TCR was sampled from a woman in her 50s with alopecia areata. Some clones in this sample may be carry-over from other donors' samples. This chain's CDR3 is CASSPPGTSMDTQYF. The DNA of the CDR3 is TGTGCCAGCAGCCCGCCCGGGACTAGCATGGATACGCAGTATTTT.